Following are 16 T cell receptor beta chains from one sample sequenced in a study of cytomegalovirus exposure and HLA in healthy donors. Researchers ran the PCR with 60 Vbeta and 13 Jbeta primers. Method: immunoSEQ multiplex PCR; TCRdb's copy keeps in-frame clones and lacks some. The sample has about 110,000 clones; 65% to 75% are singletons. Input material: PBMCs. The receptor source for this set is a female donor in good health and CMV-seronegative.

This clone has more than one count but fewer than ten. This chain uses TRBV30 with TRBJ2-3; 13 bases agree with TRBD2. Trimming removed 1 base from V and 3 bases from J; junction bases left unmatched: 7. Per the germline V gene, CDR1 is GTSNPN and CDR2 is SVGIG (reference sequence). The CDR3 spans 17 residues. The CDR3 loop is CAWSAHSGLAGTDTQYF. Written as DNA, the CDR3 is TGTGCCTGGAGTGCCCATTCGGGACTAGCGGGGACAGATACGCAGTATTTT.

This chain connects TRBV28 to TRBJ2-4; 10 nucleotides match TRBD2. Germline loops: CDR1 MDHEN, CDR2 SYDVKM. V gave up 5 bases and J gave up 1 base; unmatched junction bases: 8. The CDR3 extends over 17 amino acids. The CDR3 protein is CASSLLAGAIAKNIQYF. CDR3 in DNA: TGTGCCAGCAGTCTTCTAGCGGGAGCCATCGCCAAAAACATTCAGTACTTC.

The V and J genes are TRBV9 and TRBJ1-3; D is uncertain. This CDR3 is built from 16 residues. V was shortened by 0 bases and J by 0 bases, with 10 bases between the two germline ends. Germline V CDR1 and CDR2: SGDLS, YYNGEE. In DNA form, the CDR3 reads TGTGCCAGCAGCGTAGCGGGAAGGGTCTCTGGAAACACCATATATTTT. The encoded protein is CASSVAGRVSGNTIYF. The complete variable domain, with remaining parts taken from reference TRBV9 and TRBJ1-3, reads DSGVTQTPKHLITATGQRVTLRCSPRSGDLSVYWYQQSLDQGLQFLIQYYNGEERAKGNILERFSAQQFPDLHSELNLSSLELGDSALYFCASSVAGRVSGNTIYFGEGSWLTVV.

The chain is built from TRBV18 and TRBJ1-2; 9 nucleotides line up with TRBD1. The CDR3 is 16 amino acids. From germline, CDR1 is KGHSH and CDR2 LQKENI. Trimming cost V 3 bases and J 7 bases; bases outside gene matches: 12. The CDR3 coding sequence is TGTGCCAGCTCACCCAATTCCGGGACAGGGAACCGTGGCTACACCTTC. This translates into CASSPNSGTGNRGYTF.

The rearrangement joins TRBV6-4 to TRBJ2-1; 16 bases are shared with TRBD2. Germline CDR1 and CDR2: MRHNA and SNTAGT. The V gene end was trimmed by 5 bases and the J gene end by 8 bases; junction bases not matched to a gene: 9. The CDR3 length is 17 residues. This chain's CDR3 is CASSMGLAGGLIHEQFF. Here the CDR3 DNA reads TGTGCCAGCAGTATGGGACTAGCGGGAGGGCTAATCCATGAGCAGTTCTTC.

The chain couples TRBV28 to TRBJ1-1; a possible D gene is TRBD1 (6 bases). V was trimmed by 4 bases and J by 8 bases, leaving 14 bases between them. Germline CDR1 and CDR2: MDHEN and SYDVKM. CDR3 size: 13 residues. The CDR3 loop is CASSSRGGREAFF. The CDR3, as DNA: TGTGCCAGCAGTTCTAGGGGGGGACGGGAAGCTTTCTTT.

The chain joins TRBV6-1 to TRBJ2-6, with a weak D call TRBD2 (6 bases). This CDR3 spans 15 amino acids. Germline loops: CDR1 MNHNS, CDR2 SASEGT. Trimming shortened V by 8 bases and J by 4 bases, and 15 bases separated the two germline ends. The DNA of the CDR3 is TGTGCCAGCTCCAGGGACTCCCCCGGGGCCAACGTCCTGACTTTC. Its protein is CASSRDSPGANVLTF.

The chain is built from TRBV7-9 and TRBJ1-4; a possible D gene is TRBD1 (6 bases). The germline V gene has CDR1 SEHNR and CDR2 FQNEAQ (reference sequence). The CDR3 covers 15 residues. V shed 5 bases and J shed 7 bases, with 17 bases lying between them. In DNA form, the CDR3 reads TGTGCCAGCAGCCGGCAACAGGGCCAGGGTGAAAAACTGTTTTTT. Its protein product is CASSRQQGQGEKLFF.

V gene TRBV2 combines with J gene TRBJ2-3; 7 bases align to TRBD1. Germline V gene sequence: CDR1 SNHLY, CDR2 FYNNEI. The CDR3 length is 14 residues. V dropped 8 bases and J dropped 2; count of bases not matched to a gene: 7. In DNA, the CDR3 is TGTGCCAGCCGAACTAGGGGGCACACAGATACGCAGTATTTT. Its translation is CASRTRGHTDTQYF.

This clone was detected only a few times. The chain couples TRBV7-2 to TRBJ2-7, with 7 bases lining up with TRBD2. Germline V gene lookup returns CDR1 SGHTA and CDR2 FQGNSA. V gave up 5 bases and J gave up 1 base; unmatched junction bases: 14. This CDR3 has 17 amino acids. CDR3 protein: CASSLLPAGDLSYEQYF. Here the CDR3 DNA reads TGTGCCAGCAGCCTCCTCCCTGCGGGGGACCTTTCCTACGAGCAGTACTTC. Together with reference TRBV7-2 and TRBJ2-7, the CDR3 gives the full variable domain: GAGVSQSPSNKVTEKGKDVELRCDPISGHTALYWYRQSLGQGLEFLIYFQGNSAPDKSGLPSDRFSAERTGGSVSTLTIQRTQQEDSAVYLCASSLLPAGDLSYEQYFGPGTRLTVT.

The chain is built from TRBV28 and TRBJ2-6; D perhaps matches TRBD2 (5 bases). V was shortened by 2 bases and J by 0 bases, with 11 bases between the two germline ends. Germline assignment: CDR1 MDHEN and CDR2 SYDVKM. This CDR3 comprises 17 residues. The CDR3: CASSLEGSNSGANVLTF. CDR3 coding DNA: TGTGCCAGCAGTTTAGAGGGATCGAACTCTGGGGCCAACGTCCTGACTTTC.

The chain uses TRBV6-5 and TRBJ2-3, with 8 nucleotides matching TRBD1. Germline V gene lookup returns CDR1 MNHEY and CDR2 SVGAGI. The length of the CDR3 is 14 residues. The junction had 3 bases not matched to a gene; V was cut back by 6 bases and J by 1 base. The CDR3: CASRADRGTDTQYF. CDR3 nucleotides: TGTGCCAGCAGGGCGGACAGGGGCACAGATACGCAGTATTTT.

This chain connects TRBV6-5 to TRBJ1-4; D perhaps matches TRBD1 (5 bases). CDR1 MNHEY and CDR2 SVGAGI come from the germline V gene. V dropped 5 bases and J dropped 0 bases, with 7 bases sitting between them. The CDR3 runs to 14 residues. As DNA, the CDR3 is TGTGCCAGCAGTGACAGTGCAACTAATGAAAAACTGTTTTTT. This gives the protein CASSDSATNEKLFF.

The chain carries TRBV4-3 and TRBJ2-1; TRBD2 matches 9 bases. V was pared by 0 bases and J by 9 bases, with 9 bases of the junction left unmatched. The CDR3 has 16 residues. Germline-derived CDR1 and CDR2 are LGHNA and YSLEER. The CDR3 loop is CASSQDRGAGGSEQFF. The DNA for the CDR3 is TGCGCCAGCAGCCAAGACAGGGGAGCGGGAGGCTCTGAGCAGTTCTTC.

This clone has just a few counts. The CDR3 here is CASSNGGGGETQYF. The CDR3 nucleotides read TGTGCCAGCAGCAACGGAGGGGGCGGGGAGACCCAGTACTTC. The chain uses TRBV7-3 and TRBJ2-5; D is perhaps TRBD1 (7 bases). This CDR3 has 14 residues. V was cut by 5 bases and J by 5 bases, with 15 bases left in between. Germline V lookup: CDR1 SGHTA, CDR2 FQGTGA.

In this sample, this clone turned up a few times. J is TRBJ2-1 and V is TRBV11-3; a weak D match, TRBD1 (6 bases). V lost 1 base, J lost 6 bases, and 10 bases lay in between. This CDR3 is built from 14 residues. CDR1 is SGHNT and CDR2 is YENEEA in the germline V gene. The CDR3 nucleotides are TGTGCCAGCAGCTTAGGGGGGCTCGCCAATGAGCAGTTCTTC. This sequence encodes CASSLGGLANEQFF.